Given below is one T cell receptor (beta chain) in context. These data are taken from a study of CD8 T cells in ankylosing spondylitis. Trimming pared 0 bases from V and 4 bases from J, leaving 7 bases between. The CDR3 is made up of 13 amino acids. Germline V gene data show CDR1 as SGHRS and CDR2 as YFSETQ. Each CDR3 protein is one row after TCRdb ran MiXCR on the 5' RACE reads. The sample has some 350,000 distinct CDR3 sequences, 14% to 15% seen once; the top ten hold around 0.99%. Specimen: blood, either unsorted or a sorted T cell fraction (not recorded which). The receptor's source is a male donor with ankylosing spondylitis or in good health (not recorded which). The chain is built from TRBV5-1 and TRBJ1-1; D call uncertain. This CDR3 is CASSLEPPTEAFF. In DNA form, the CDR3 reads TGCGCCAGCAGCTTGGAACCCCCCACTGAAGCTTTCTTT.